Sequencing of this T cell receptor (beta chain) was carried out in a study of blood T cell repertoires in COVID-19. Study-wide context: From T cells, B-cell-depleted T cells, or PBMCs came the material, which was cDNA or gDNA.

Sequenced by immunoSEQ multiplex PCR; TCRdb stores in-frame clones only, minus some. The repertoire holds 91,000 or so clones, with 75% to 95% as singletons. V was pared by 5 bases and J by 2 bases, with 8 bases of the junction left unmatched. The CDR3 spans 15 residues. CDR1 is LNHDA and CDR2 is SQIVND in the germline V gene (reference sequence). The chain carries TRBV19 and TRBJ2-7, with 8 positions matching TRBD2. Sequenced material: peripheral blood. This sequence was found in a woman in her forties or fifties in a cohort sampled during active COVID-19. The CDR3 protein is CASSPAGGDAYEQYF. In nucleotides, the CDR3 is TGTGCCAGTAGTCCCGCCGGGGGGGATGCCTACGAGCAGTACTTC.